Listed here are 6 T cell receptor beta chains from one sample, sequenced in a study of long-term antiretroviral therapy in people with HIV. The assay, immunoSEQ v3.0, was run at survey level. Libraries were prepared by immunoSEQ multiplex PCR; TCRdb keeps only in-frame clonotypes and omits some of them. The sample consists of around 29,000 clones, roughly 96% of them appearing once. Sequencing used unsorted PBMCs, obtained 5.3 years after starting antiretroviral therapy. These receptors were collected from a young man with HIV.

The CDR3 nucleotides are TGTGCCAGCAGCGCACCGGGACAGGTGAGCGAGCAGTACTTC. It encodes CASSAPGQVSEQYF. The chain recombines TRBV11-1 with TRBJ2-7; 8 nucleotides agree with TRBD1. CDR1 is SGHAT, CDR2 FQDESV, per germline (reference sequence). V lost 5 bases, J lost 6 bases, and 9 bases stayed unmatched. This CDR3 contains 14 residues.

The rearrangement links TRBV7-3 to TRBJ2-4; no reliable D call. Germline V gives CDR1 SGHTA, CDR2 FQGTGA. There are 13 residues in the CDR3. Trimming cost V 0 bases and J 9 bases, with 9 bases left between them. The CDR3 loop is CASSLTGSSIQYF. CDR3 DNA: TGTGCCAGCAGCTTAACGGGGTCTTCCATTCAGTACTTC.

The rearrangement links TRBV7-2 to TRBJ2-5; 13 nucleotides line up with TRBD2. The V gene end was trimmed by 1 base and the J gene end by 5 bases; junction bases not matched to a gene: 7. The CDR3 totals 17 residues. Per the germline V gene, CDR1 is SGHTA and CDR2 is FQGNSA. CDR3 in amino acids: CASSLGGGLAGVETQYF. CDR3 coding DNA: TGTGCCAGCAGCTTAGGGGGCGGACTAGCGGGAGTGGAGACCCAGTACTTC.

The chain uses TRBV5-6 and TRBJ1-3; D is perhaps TRBD1 (5 bases). Trimming cost V 4 bases and J 0 bases, with 8 bases left between them. This CDR3 contains 14 residues. Germline-derived CDR1 and CDR2 are SGHDT and YYEEEE. The CDR3 loop is CASSGTNSGNTIYF. In DNA, the CDR3 is TGTGCCAGCAGCGGGACCAACTCTGGAAACACCATATATTTT.

About this clone: This specimen includes other DNA sequences encoding the same CDR3. J is TRBJ1-2 and V is TRBV27, with 8 bases identical to TRBD1. From germline, CDR1 is MNHEY and CDR2 SMNVEV (reference sequence). V dropped 3 bases and J dropped 5; count of bases not matched to a gene: 5. The CDR3 is made up of 14 amino acids. Here the CDR3 DNA reads TGTGCCAGCAGTTTGGGGACAGGATTATATGGCTACACCTTC. It yields the protein CASSLGTGLYGYTF.

J is TRBJ1-3 and V is TRBV6-1; 8 nucleotides line up with TRBD1. The germline CDR1 and CDR2 sequences are MNHNS and SASEGT. This CDR3 has 18 amino acids. V gave up 3 bases and J gave up 4 bases; unmatched junction bases: 14. CDR3 in amino acids: CASSERQGALSTGNTIYF. The CDR3 DNA follows: TGTGCCAGCAGTGAGCGGCAGGGGGCCCTATCAACGGGAAACACCATATATTTT.